The present TCR beta chain was sequenced within a study of shared clonotypes between healthy human individuals. Study conclusions and caveats: Researchers found naive subsets generally carried larger estimated richness than memory subsets. Some naive CD4 clonotypes, 5% to 5.5%, turned up in common across a handful of donors.

Naive CD8 cells lacked CD45RO, underwent positive selection for CCR7 and left out terminally differentiated effector memory CD45RA+ cells. Nashville, Tennessee was home to all donors, each a Caucasian adult. The assay was immunoSEQ multiplex PCR, and TCRdb's table has in-frame clones only and misses some. The sample holds around 580,000 clones, roughly 98% seen once. Remarks on this clone: What it binds is unknown. In the same sample, other DNA sequences code for this CDR3.

The CDR3 sequence is 11 residues long. Germline V gene data show CDR1 as SGHVS and CDR2 as FQNEAQ. Trimming shortened V by 6 bases and J by 4 bases, and 7 bases separated the two germline ends. Sequencing was done on a sample of naive CD8+ T cells sorted from blood. This TCR was recovered from a man between 25 and 39 years old in good health. This chain joins TRBV7-8 and TRBJ2-7; D uncertain. The CDR3 DNA reads TGTGCCAGCAGTTGGGGATACGAGCAGTACTTC. Translated, it gives CASSWGYEQYF.